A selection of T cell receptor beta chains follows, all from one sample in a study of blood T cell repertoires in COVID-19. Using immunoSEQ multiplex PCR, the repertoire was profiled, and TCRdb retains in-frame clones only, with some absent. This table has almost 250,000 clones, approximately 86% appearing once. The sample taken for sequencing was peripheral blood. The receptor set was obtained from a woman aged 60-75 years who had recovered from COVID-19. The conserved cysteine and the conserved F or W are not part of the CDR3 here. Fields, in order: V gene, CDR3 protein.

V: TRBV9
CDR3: ASSGKPGQENSPLH

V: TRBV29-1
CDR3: SVGGGNYGYT

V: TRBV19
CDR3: ASSTSTGTYGYT

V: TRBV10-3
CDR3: AAGGSGNTIY

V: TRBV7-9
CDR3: ASSVGSTEAF

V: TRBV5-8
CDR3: ASSRRYYEQY

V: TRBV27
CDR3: ASSSGTPVEAF

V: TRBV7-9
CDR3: ASSFDRGYTDTQY

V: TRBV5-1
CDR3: ASSPEQGASHGYGYT

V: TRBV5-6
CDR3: ASSYLLAGGFYEQY

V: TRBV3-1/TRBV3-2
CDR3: ASSQGPGQPQH

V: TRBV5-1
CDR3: ASSSTGLAGPEQY

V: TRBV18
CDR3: ASSPPRARNSPLH

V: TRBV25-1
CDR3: ASSLGANVLT

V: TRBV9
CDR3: ASSVGGGLGSDTQY

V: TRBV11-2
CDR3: ASSFSGGHTGELF

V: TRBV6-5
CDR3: ASSYRGTGGSYEQY

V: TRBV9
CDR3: ASSVGPGTGAIQY

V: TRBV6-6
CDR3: ASSPGQGGIETQY

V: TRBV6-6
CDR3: ASNPGQGFGEQY

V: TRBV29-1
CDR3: SVLTTGVGQPQH

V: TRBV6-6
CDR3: ASSFRQGVVFEAF

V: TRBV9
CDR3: ASSAAIIGELF

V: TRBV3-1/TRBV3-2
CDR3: ASGLVNTEAF

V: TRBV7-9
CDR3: ASQDRANSGNTIY

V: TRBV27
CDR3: ASSRGGSYEQY

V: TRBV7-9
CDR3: ASSLQSTNEKLF

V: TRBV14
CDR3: ASSLLTAGSQETQY

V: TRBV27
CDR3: ASSRGAGANEQY

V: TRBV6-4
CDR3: ASSPEGVAGELF

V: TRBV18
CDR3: ASSPGRGTPLGYT

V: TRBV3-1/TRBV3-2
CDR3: ASSQVLYSPLH

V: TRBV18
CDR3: ASSPDRGNEKLF

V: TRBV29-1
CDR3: SVRLSDRAPYEQY

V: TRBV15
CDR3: ATSREIYREHEQY

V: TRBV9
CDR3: ASSGSRRHNYGYT

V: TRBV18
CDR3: ASSPSGQSGSYEQY

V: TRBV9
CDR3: ASRREGGLYGYT

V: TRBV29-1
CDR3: SVTSGNPDQPQH

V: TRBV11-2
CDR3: ASSFRGGNTGELF

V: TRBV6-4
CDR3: ASSPEENTEAF

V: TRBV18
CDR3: ASSPTPARGSNQPQH

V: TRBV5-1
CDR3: ASSLGTSVYEQY